This is a list of T cell receptor beta chains from one sample in a study of blood T cell repertoires in COVID-19. Measured with immunoSEQ multiplex PCR; TCRdb has only the in-frame clones, and not every one. Here the sample spans approximately 150,000 clones, around four fifths being singletons. Sample: peripheral blood. All receptors come from a woman in her sixties or seventies who had recovered from COVID-19. The CDR3 runs from the conserved cysteine through the conserved F or W. A D gene is named only where the DNA matches it firmly. A clone size is listed for some rows: how often the clone was seen (once, few, many), or a class if it is expanded.

J,D,V,size,CDR3,DNA
TRBJ1-5,TRBD1,TRBV7-2,few,CASSPRGSQPQHF,TGTGCCAGCAGCCCCAGGGGGTCCCAGCCCCAGCATTTT
TRBJ2-2,TRBD2,TRBV7-2,-,CASSRTSDGELFF,TGTGCCAGCAGCCGAACTAGCGACGGGGAGCTGTTTTTT
TRBJ2-1,TRBD2,TRBV10-3,-,CAISSSGNGEQFF,TGTGCCATCAGTTCTAGCGGTAACGGTGAGCAGTTCTTC
TRBJ2-5,TRBD2,TRBV3-1/TRBV3-2,-,CASSQWASGRGETQYF,TGTGCCAGCAGCCAGTGGGCTAGCGGGAGAGGGGAGACCCAGTACTTC
TRBJ1-3,-,TRBV12-3/TRBV12-4,-,CASSPFGGNTIYF,TGTGCCAGCAGCCCCTTTGGCGGAAACACCATATATTTT
TRBJ2-2,-,TRBV4-1,-,CASSPVGATNTGELFF,TGCGCCAGCAGCCCGGTCGGAGCCACGAACACCGGGGAGCTGTTTTTT
TRBJ1-6,TRBD1,TRBV2,-,CASSSRAGGESPLHF,TGTGCCAGCAGCTCCCGGGCAGGGGGCGAATCACCCCTCCACTTT
TRBJ2-7,-,TRBV6-5,-,CASSPGATEQYF,TGTGCCAGCAGCCCAGGGGCTACCGAGCAGTACTTC
TRBJ2-3,-,TRBV25-1,-,CASSEWGGDTDTQYF,TGTGCCAGCAGTGAATGGGGCGGAGACACAGATACGCAGTATTTT
TRBJ2-1,TRBD1,TRBV7-3,once,CASSVTGGAYNEQFF,TGTGCCAGCAGCGTGACAGGGGGCGCCTACAATGAGCAGTTCTTC
TRBJ2-3,-,TRBV4-2,-,CASSPHGGGSTDTQYF,TGTGCCAGCAGCCCTCATGGTGGCGGTAGCACAGATACGCAGTATTTT
TRBJ1-5,-,TRBV12-3/TRBV12-4,-,CASDVGGNQPQHF,TGTGCCAGCGATGTGGGGGGGAATCAGCCCCAGCATTTT
TRBJ2-7,TRBD1,TRBV6-2/TRBV6-3,-,CASSYSGWQGASYEQYF,TGTGCCAGCAGTTACTCAGGGTGGCAGGGGGCCTCCTACGAGCAGTACTTC
TRBJ1-2,-,TRBV9,-,CASSVVNSYGYTF,TGTGCCAGCAGCGTAGTAAACAGCTATGGCTACACCTTC
TRBJ2-1,TRBD2,TRBV18,-,CASSPQQAGGQGSYNEQFF,TGTGCCAGCTCACCACAGCAAGCGGGGGGCCAGGGCTCCTACAATGAGCAGTTCTTC
TRBJ1-6,-,TRBV5-1,-,CASSWGDGNSPLHF,TGCGCCAGCAGCTGGGGGGACGGGAATTCACCCCTCCACTTT
TRBJ1-2,-,TRBV2,-,CASSGVGQNYGYTF,TGTGCCAGCAGTGGGGTGGGGCAGAACTATGGCTACACCTTC
TRBJ2-2,-,TRBV2,-,CASSSQAAGPNTGELFF,TGTGCCAGCAGCTCCCAGGCGGCGGGCCCCAACACCGGGGAGCTGTTTTTT
TRBJ2-7,-,TRBV7-2,-,CASSLEGGGLPYEQYF,TGTGCCAGCAGCTTAGAGGGGGGGGGCCTGCCCTACGAGCAGTACTTC
TRBJ1-4,TRBD1,TRBV7-9,once,CASSPPGTGFNEKLFF,TGTGCCAGCAGCCCTCCAGGGACAGGGTTTAATGAAAAACTGTTTTTT
TRBJ1-2,-,TRBV19,-,CASSILTYGYTF,TGTGCCAGTAGTATACTTACTTATGGCTACACCTTC
TRBJ1-2,-,TRBV19,-,CASSIGFRANYGYTF,TGTGCCAGTAGTATCGGGTTTAGAGCTAACTATGGCTACACCTTC
TRBJ2-1,-,TRBV12-3/TRBV12-4,-,CASSPRRGGQFF,TGTGCCAGCAGTCCCCGGCGGGGCGGGCAGTTCTTC
TRBJ2-5,TRBD2,TRBV7-2,-,CASSSPGGGQETQYF,TGTGCCAGCAGCTCCCCGGGGGGGGGCCAAGAGACCCAGTACTTC
TRBJ1-2,-,TRBV12-3/TRBV12-4,-,CASGPNYGYTF,TGTGCCAGCGGGCCTAACTATGGCTACACCTTC
TRBJ2-3,-,TRBV19,-,CAASETGGADTQYF,TGTGCCGCCTCGGAGACTGGAGGGGCAGATACGCAGTATTTT
TRBJ2-3,TRBD2,TRBV6-6,few,CASKSGTRDTQYF,TGTGCCAGCAAAAGCGGGACGAGAGATACGCAGTATTTT
TRBJ1-5,-,TRBV2,-,CASSEESQGNQPQHF,TGTGCCAGCAGTGAAGAGTCACAGGGCAATCAGCCCCAGCATTTT
TRBJ2-7,TRBD2,TRBV7-6,-,CASSAQPTSGSYEQYF,TGTGCCAGCAGCGCTCAACCGACTAGCGGAAGCTACGAGCAGTACTTC
TRBJ2-6,TRBD2,TRBV7-3,-,CATGEGSGANVLTF,TGTGCCACCGGGGAGGGGTCTGGGGCCAACGTCCTGACTTTC
TRBJ2-7,TRBD1,TRBV9,-,CASSERDRGHEQYF,TGTGCCAGCAGCGAGAGGGACAGGGGCCACGAGCAGTACTTC
TRBJ2-7,TRBD2,TRBV4-3,few,CASSQGLAGVTYEQYF,TGCGCCAGCAGCCAAGGACTAGCGGGAGTAACCTACGAGCAGTACTTC
TRBJ2-3,-,TRBV5-6,-,CASTPGHTRDTQYF,TGTGCCAGCACCCCAGGCCACACTAGGGATACGCAGTATTTT
TRBJ1-5,TRBD1,TRBV20-1,once,CSASSGQIQPQHF,TGCAGTGCTAGTTCGGGACAGATTCAGCCCCAGCATTTT
TRBJ2-1,TRBD2,TRBV7-2,-,CASSSTSDSYNEQFF,TGTGCCAGCAGCTCTACTAGCGACTCCTACAATGAGCAGTTCTTC
TRBJ2-2,TRBD2,TRBV29-1,-,CSVDPGLPPNTGELFF,TGCAGCGTTGACCCGGGACTACCGCCGAACACCGGGGAGCTGTTTTTT
TRBJ2-4,TRBD1,TRBV3-1/TRBV3-2,-,CASSQPTGGYTKNIQYF,TGTGCCAGCAGCCAACCGACAGGGGGGTACACCAAAAACATTCAGTACTTC
TRBJ2-2,TRBD2,TRBV6-2/TRBV6-3,-,CASSFHRLAGRVGELFF,TGTGCCAGCAGTTTCCACCGACTAGCGGGACGGGTCGGGGAGCTGTTTTTT
TRBJ2-5,TRBD1,TRBV12-5,-,CASGPGTGRFVGETQYF,TGTGCTAGTGGACCCGGGACAGGGCGATTCGTAGGGGAGACCCAGTACTTC
TRBJ2-1,-,TRBV11-2,-,CASSPGHNNEQFF,TGTGCCAGCAGCCCTGGACACAACAATGAGCAGTTCTTC